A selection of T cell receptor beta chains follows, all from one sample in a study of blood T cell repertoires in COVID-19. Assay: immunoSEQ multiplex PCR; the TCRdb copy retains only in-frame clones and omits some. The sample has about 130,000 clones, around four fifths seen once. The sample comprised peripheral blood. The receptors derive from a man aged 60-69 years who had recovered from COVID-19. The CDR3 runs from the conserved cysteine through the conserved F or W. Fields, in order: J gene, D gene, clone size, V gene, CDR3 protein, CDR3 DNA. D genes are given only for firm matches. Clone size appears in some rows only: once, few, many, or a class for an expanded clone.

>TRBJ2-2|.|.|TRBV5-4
CASSLDPAMNTGELFF
TGTGCCAGCAGCTTGGACCCAGCGATGAACACCGGGGAGCTGTTTTTT
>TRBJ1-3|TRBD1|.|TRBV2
CASSEGTGNSGNTIYF
TGTGCCAGCAGTGAAGGGACAGGGAACTCTGGAAACACCATATATTTT
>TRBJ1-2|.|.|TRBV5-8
CASSLRRGTGYGYTF
TGTGCCAGCAGCTTAAGGCGGGGCACCGGCTATGGCTACACCTTC
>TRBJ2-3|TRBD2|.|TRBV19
CASSRLAGGNTDTQYF
TGTGCCAGTAGCCGACTAGCGGGGGGGAACACAGATACGCAGTATTTT
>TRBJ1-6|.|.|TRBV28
CATVAASSPLHF
TGTGCCACTGTAGCGGCGTCATCACCCCTCCACTTT
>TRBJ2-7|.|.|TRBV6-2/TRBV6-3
CASSYPQSAYEQYF
TGTGCCAGCAGTTACCCACAGTCAGCCTACGAGCAGTACTTC
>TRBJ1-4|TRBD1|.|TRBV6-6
CASSYSGTGDEKLFF
TGTGCCAGCAGTTACTCCGGGACAGGGGACGAAAAACTGTTTTTT
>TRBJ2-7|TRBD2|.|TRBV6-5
CASSRGGQYEQYF
TGTGCCAGCAGCCGGGGAGGGCAATACGAGCAGTACTTC
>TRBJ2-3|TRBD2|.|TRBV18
CASSPSGSGGADTQYF
TGTGCCAGCTCACCAAGCGGGAGCGGGGGAGCAGATACGCAGTATTTT
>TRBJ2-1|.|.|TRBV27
CASSLKGVSSYNEQFF
TGTGCCAGCAGTTTAAAAGGGGTGAGCTCCTACAATGAGCAGTTCTTC
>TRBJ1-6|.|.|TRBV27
CASSPDRRSYNSPLHF
TGTGCCAGCAGCCCGGACAGACGCTCCTATAATTCACCCCTCCACTTT
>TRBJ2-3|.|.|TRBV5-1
CASSLAPASGTDTQYF
TGCGCCAGCAGCTTGGCCCCGGCTAGCGGCACAGATACGCAGTATTTT
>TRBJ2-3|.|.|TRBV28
CASSYSGVVGDTQYF
TGTGCCAGCAGTTACTCGGGAGTGGTAGGAGATACGCAGTATTTT
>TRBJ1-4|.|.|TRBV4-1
CASSQEGERKLFF
TGCGCCAGCAGCCAAGAAGGAGAGCGAAAACTGTTTTTT
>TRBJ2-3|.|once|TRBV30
CAWSTGTDTQYF
TGTGCCTGGAGCACAGGCACAGATACGCAGTATTTT
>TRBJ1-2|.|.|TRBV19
CASSIGTSNYGYTF
TGTGCCAGTAGTATAGGGACTTCTAACTATGGCTACACCTTC
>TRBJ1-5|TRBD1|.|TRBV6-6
CASSYSAGGLSQPQHF
TGTGCCAGCAGTTACTCGGCAGGGGGTTTAAGTCAGCCCCAGCATTTT
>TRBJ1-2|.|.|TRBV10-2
CASSEGLNYGYTF
TGCGCCAGCAGTGAAGGACTGAACTATGGCTACACCTTC
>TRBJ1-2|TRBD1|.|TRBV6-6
CASSTGQGDYGYTF
TGTGCCAGCAGTACGGGACAGGGGGACTATGGCTACACCTTC
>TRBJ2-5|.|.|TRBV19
CASSSWGGGETQYF
TGTGCCAGTAGCAGCTGGGGCGGTGGGGAGACCCAGTACTTC
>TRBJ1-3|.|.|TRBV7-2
CASSYKGSGNTIYF
TGTGCCAGCAGCTATAAGGGGTCTGGAAACACCATATATTTT
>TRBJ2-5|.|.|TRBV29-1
CSASGGEETQYF
TGCAGCGCCTCGGGGGGCGAGGAGACCCAGTACTTC
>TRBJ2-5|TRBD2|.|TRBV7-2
CASSSIRAGGQETQYF
TGTGCCAGCAGCTCTATTAGGGCGGGAGGTCAAGAGACCCAGTACTTC
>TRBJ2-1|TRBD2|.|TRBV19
CASKNVAGGSDEQFF
TGTGCCTCAAAGAACGTGGCGGGAGGTTCGGATGAGCAGTTCTTC
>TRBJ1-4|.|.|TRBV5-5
CASSITGIATNEKLFF
TGTGCCAGCAGCATTACAGGGATAGCAACTAATGAAAAACTGTTTTTT
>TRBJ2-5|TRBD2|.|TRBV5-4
CAGSLTSGSSQTQYF
TGTGCCGGCAGCCTTACTAGCGGGAGTTCACAGACCCAGTACTTC
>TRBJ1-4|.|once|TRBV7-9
CASREGGVNEKLFF
TGTGCCAGCAGGGAAGGAGGGGTTAATGAAAAACTGTTTTTT
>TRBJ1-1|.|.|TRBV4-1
CASSLGAGDMNTEAFF
TGCGCCAGCAGCCTAGGAGCAGGGGACATGAACACTGAAGCTTTCTTT
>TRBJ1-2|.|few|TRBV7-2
CASSPARTNYGYTF
TGTGCCAGCAGCCCAGCTAGAACTAACTATGGCTACACCTTC
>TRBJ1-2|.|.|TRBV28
CASSLEVKGYGYTF
TGTGCCAGCAGTTTGGAGGTCAAGGGCTATGGCTACACCTTC
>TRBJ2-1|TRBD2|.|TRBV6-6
CASTLLAGVIEQFF
TGTGCCAGCACCCTTCTAGCGGGGGTGATTGAGCAGTTCTTC
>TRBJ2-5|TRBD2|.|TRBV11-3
CASSKSFSGEGTQYF
TGTGCCAGCAGCAAATCTTTTAGCGGGGAGGGGACCCAGTACTTC
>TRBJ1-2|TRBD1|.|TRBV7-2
CASSSQTGGADGYTF
TGTGCCAGCAGCTCTCAGACAGGGGGCGCAGATGGCTACACCTTC